A single sample is the source of the 25 T cell receptor beta chains below, sequenced in a study of shared clonotypes between healthy human individuals. Generated by immunoSEQ multiplex PCR, the TCRdb table keeps only in-frame clones and is missing some. The sample shows approximately 1.5 million clones, approximately 98% of them seen only once. Material: naive CD4+ T cells sorted from blood. Subset given: CD45RA+ positively selected. Source of these receptors: a man aged 25 to 45 in good health.

In the case of this clone: This specimen includes other DNA sequences encoding the same CDR3. The chain links TRBV18 to TRBJ1-1; D is unresolved. Trimming stripped 1 base from V and 3 bases from J, with 6 bases between. CDR1 KGHSH and CDR2 LQKENI come from the germline V gene. The CDR3 is 13 residues long. The CDR3 spells CASSPLEDTEAFF. In DNA, the CDR3 is TGTGCCAGCTCACCACTGGAGGACACTGAAGCTTTCTTT.

The chain combines TRBV28 with TRBJ1-3; D is possibly TRBD1 (5 bases). Germline V lookup: CDR1 MDHEN, CDR2 SYDVKM. Trimming stripped 0 bases from V and 1 base from J, with 10 bases between. The CDR3 consists of 16 residues. The CDR3 nucleotides are TGTGCCAGCAGTTTATGGCAGGGTACTTCTGGAAACACCATATATTTT. As protein: CASSLWQGTSGNTIYF.

The chain has TRBV19 and TRBJ2-6; no reliable D call. CDR3 size: 15 residues. Trimming shortened V by 6 bases and J by 1 base, and 10 bases separated the two germline ends. CDR1 and CDR2 from the germline V gene are LNHDA and SQIVND (reference sequence). Here the CDR3 reads CASSSPQSGANVLTF. CDR3 coding DNA: TGTGCCAGTAGCAGCCCCCAATCTGGGGCCAACGTCCTGACTTTC.

The chain carries TRBV15 and TRBJ2-7; D remains unclear. The ends were cut back, 0 bases at V and 5 bases at J, with 14 bases in the middle. CDR1 is LNHNV and CDR2 is YYDKDF in the germline V gene (reference sequence). The CDR3 spans 15 residues. The CDR3 bases are TGTGCCACCAGCAGAGATATCCTGGAAGCCCACGAGCAGTACTTC. This codes for CATSRDILEAHEQYF.

As for this clone: Other nucleotide sequences in the sample specify the same CDR3. The rearrangement uses TRBV29-1 and TRBJ2-3; TRBD1 matches 9 bases. Germline CDR1 reads SQVTM; CDR2 reads ANQGSEA. With 4 bases clipped from V and 4 bases from J, the junction kept 6 bases outside the gene matches. The CDR3 runs 14 residues. The CDR3 loop reads CSVAPGQGPDTQYF. CDR3 DNA sequence: TGCAGCGTTGCACCGGGACAGGGTCCAGATACGCAGTATTTT.

The gene calls are TRBV6-5 and TRBJ1-1, with D hard to call. V lost 8 bases to trimming and J lost 1 base, with 14 bases between them. The CDR3 is made up of 14 amino acids. CDR1 and CDR2 (germline): MNHEY, SVGAGI. For the CDR3, the DNA is TGTGCCAGCTGGCCCTTGCCGAGGAACACTGAAGCTTTCTTT. It is translated as CASWPLPRNTEAFF.

The chain couples TRBV6-1 to TRBJ2-2; TRBD1 aligns across 10 bases. CDR3 length: 16 amino acids. V shed 3 bases, J shed 7 bases, and the junction held 8 bases outside the gene matches. Germline CDR1 reads MNHNS; CDR2 reads SASEGT. The DNA for the CDR3 is TGTGCCAGCAGTGAGGTGACAGGGGGCATCGGCGGGGAGCTGTTTTTT. This translates into CASSEVTGGIGGELFF.

The chain combines TRBV7-9 with TRBJ2-1; 14 nucleotides match TRBD2. CDR3 size: 17 residues. Unmatched junction bases numbered 8, after V lost 5 bases and J lost 5 bases. Germline V gene sequence: CDR1 SEHNR, CDR2 FQNEAQ (reference sequence). The CDR3 region is CASSPGLAGGADNEQFF. The CDR3 DNA reads TGTGCCAGCAGCCCCGGACTAGCGGGAGGTGCCGACAATGAGCAGTTCTTC.

The chain recombines TRBV2 with TRBJ1-2, with D perhaps matching TRBD1 (5 bases). This CDR3 region has 14 residues. Looked up from germline, CDR1 is SNHLY and CDR2 is FYNNEI. Trimming pared 6 bases from V and 6 bases from J, leaving 17 bases between. As DNA, the CDR3 is TGTGCCAGCAGATTATTCGCGGGGGTGGATGGCTACACCTTC. Translating gives CASRLFAGVDGYTF.

Written as DNA, the CDR3 is TGTGCCAGTAGTATAGATCTCAACAGGGGAGGGACCTACGAGCAGTACTTC. Translating gives CASSIDLNRGGTYEQYF. The rearrangement links TRBV19 to TRBJ2-7, with D perhaps given as TRBD1 or TRBD2 (7 bases each). The CDR3 totals 17 residues. The germline gives CDR1 LNHDA, CDR2 SQIVND (reference sequence). V gave up 0 bases and J gave up 2 bases, with 17 bases separating them.

The CDR3 loop is CASSRGAGGGTDTQYF. The CDR3 nucleotides read TGTGCCAGCTCCCGAGGGGCGGGAGGGGGCACAGATACGCAGTATTTT. The J gene is TRBJ2-3, the V gene TRBV5-4; TRBD2 matches at 9 bases. CDR1 is SGHNT and CDR2 is YYREEE in the germline V gene (reference sequence). With V trimmed by 7 bases and J by 1 base, 10 bases remained unmatched. The length of the CDR3 is 16 residues.

V and J are TRBV13 and TRBJ1-3, with D uncertain. V was shortened by 7 bases and J by 1 base, with 5 bases between the two germline ends. Looked up from germline, CDR1 is PRHDT and CDR2 is FYEKMQ (reference sequence). There are 12 residues in the CDR3. The CDR3 DNA is TGTGCCAGCACTCAATCTGGAAACACCATATATTTT. Translating it yields CASTQSGNTIYF. The entire variable domain, with the rest obtained from reference TRBV13 and TRBJ1-3, is as follows: AAGVIQSPRHLIKEKRETATLKCYPIPRHDTVYWYQQGPGQDPQFLISFYEKMQSDKGSIPDRFSAQQFSDYHSELNMSSLELGDSALYFCASTQSGNTIYFGEGSWLTVV.

V usage is TRBV7-6 and J usage is TRBJ2-1; no reliable D call. CDR1 SGHVS and CDR2 FNYEAQ come from the germline V gene. The length of the CDR3 is 17 residues. Between the trimmed V and J ends, which lost 2 bases and 3 bases, there was a span of 17 bases. The CDR3 DNA is TGTGCCAGCAGCTTACTATACGGGTTTAAGGACTACAATGAGCAGTTCTTC. Translating gives CASSLLYGFKDYNEQFF.

This clone was seen just once. This sequence joins TRBV5-4 and TRBJ2-1; tentatively, D is TRBD2 (6 bases). V was cut by 6 bases and J by 5 bases, with 18 bases left in between. The CDR3 consists of 15 residues. Germline CDR1 is SGHNT and CDR2 is YYREEE (reference sequence). The CDR3: CASNQRDSFHNEQFF. CDR3 coding DNA: TGTGCCAGCAACCAACGGGACTCCTTTCACAATGAGCAGTTCTTC.

The V gene is TRBV5-1, the J gene TRBJ2-3, with TRBD2 matching 7 bases. The germline V gene encodes CDR1 SGHRS and CDR2 YFSETQ. This CDR3 is built from 15 residues. V shed 4 bases and J 9 bases; nucleotides not matched to a gene: 14. DNA of the CDR3: TGCGCCAGCAGCCCCGGACTAGATGTCATTGAAACGCAGTATTTT. This codes for CASSPGLDVIETQYF.

The V gene is TRBV6-1, the J gene TRBJ1-5, with D tentatively TRBD1 (5 bases). Germline CDR1 reads MNHNS; CDR2 reads SASEGT. The CDR3 is made up of 15 amino acids. The germline V and J ends were trimmed by 7 bases and 0 bases, with 13 bases remaining between them. CDR3 loop: CASIRTPNSNQPQHF. Written as DNA, the CDR3 is TGTGCCAGCATTCGGACACCCAATAGCAATCAGCCCCAGCATTTT.

The chain couples TRBV27 to TRBJ2-2; TRBD1 is a possible D gene (5 bases). The CDR3 contains 14 residues. Germline CDR1 reads MNHEY; CDR2 reads SMNVEV (reference sequence). V shed 5 bases and J shed 4 bases, with 11 bases lying between them. The CDR3 nucleotides are TGTGCCAGCAGTGCCCGCAGGGTCACCGGGGAGCTGTTTTTT. It yields the protein CASSARRVTGELFF.

The J gene is TRBJ2-3, the V gene TRBV10-1, with D perhaps TRBD2 (6 bases). This CDR3 is 14 amino acids long. CDR1 is WNHNN, CDR2 SYGVQD, per germline (reference sequence). V was cut by 3 bases and J by 2 bases, with 9 bases left in between. Here the CDR3 reads CASSDIADTDTQYF. CDR3 coding DNA: TGCGCCAGCAGTGACATAGCGGACACAGATACGCAGTATTTT.

This clone occurred once. The chain joins TRBV5-8 to TRBJ2-7; maybe TRBD2 (6 bases). The CDR3 contains 15 residues. The V gene lost 4 bases and the J gene lost 0 bases, with 14 bases spanning the gap. CDR1 SGHTS and CDR2 YDEGEE come from the germline V gene. The chain's CDR3 is CASSIGLLPSYEQYF. The CDR3 coding sequence is TGTGCCAGCAGCATTGGACTACTCCCCTCCTACGAGCAGTACTTC. The complete variable domain, with remaining parts taken from reference TRBV5-8 and TRBJ2-7, reads EAGVTQSPTHLIKTRGQQATLRCSPISGHTSVYWYQQALGLGLQFLLWYDEGEERNRGNFPPRFSGRQFPNYSSELNVNALELEDSALYLCASSIGLLPSYEQYFGPGTRLTVT.

The chain links TRBV6-1 to TRBJ1-2; no reliable D call. This CDR3 region has 13 residues. CDR1 is MNHNS and CDR2 is SASEGT in the germline V gene. V was pared by 0 bases and J by 4 bases, with 6 bases between. CDR3 sequence (DNA): TGTGCCAGCAGTGAAGCACGGAGCTATGGCTACACCTTC. Residues: CASSEARSYGYTF.

The rearrangement joins TRBV19 to TRBJ2-2; 11 nucleotides line up with TRBD2. J was trimmed by 5 bases and V by 3 bases; bases with no gene match: 8. Germline CDR1 is LNHDA and CDR2 is SQIVND (reference sequence). The CDR3 is 17 amino acids. This CDR3 is CASSIRLAGIGTGELFF. In DNA form, the CDR3 reads TGTGCCAGTAGTATCCGACTAGCGGGAATAGGTACCGGGGAGCTGTTTTTT.

V gene TRBV7-2 combines with J gene TRBJ1-1; possible D gene TRBD1, 5 bases. V lost 5 bases to trimming and J lost 5 bases, with 12 bases between them. Germline V gene lookup returns CDR1 SGHTA and CDR2 FQGNSA. The CDR3 sequence is 13 residues long. In DNA, the CDR3 is TGTGCCAGCAGCCGACAGTTGGAAACTGAAGCTTTCTTT. This gives the protein CASSRQLETEAFF. Based on the CDR3 plus reference TRBV7-2 and TRBJ1-1, the full variable domain is GAGVSQSPSNKVTEKGKDVELRCDPISGHTALYWYRQSLGQGLEFLIYFQGNSAPDKSGLPSDRFSAERTGGSVSTLTIQRTQQEDSAVYLCASSRQLETEAFFGQGTRLTVV.

The chain combines TRBV7-8 with TRBJ2-7; 13 bases match TRBD2. Germline V gene lookup returns CDR1 SGHVS and CDR2 FQNEAQ. With V trimmed by 2 bases and J by 4 bases, 5 bases remained unmatched. The CDR3 has 16 amino acids. The CDR3 reads CASSLTSGRAQYEQYF. In DNA, the CDR3 is TGTGCCAGCAGCTTAACTAGCGGGAGGGCCCAGTACGAGCAGTACTTC.

In this sample, this clone turned up once. The rearrangement links TRBV6-5 to TRBJ2-7, with D possibly being TRBD2 (6 bases). The germline V gene encodes CDR1 MNHEY and CDR2 SVGAGI. CDR3 length: 14 residues. Between the trimmed V and J ends, which lost 6 bases and 5 bases, there was a span of 17 bases. This CDR3 reads CASRATRDGHEQYF. As DNA, the CDR3 is TGTGCCAGCAGAGCGACTAGAGATGGGCACGAGCAGTACTTC.

The chain employs TRBV28 and TRBJ2-7; TRBD1 matches 7 bases. The CDR3 is 17 residues long. The V gene end was trimmed by 3 bases and the J gene end by 0 bases; junction bases not matched to a gene: 11. Germline loops: CDR1 MDHEN, CDR2 SYDVKM. CDR3 loop: CASSFGRGKLSSYEQYF. The CDR3 DNA follows: TGTGCCAGCAGTTTTGGCAGGGGGAAACTGAGCTCCTACGAGCAGTACTTC.